What follows are 30 T cell receptor beta chains derived from one specimen sequenced in a study of cytomegalovirus exposure and HLA in healthy donors. PCR used 60 Vbeta primers and 13 Jbeta primers. This table comes from immunoSEQ multiplex PCR, and its TCRdb copy is limited to in-frame clones, with some not included. The sample lists 95,000 to 100,000 clones; under 80% were seen once. The sequencing sample was made of PBMCs. These TCRs come from a man aged 40-49 years in good health and CMV-seronegative.

This clone turned up a few times. The rearrangement links TRBV7-3 to TRBJ2-1, with 7 bases aligning to TRBD1. The CDR3 contains 12 residues. Germline CDR1 SGHTA, CDR2 FQGTGA. V lost 5 bases, J lost 10 bases, and 5 bases stayed unmatched. CDR3 DNA: TGTGCCAGCAGCCCAGGGACAGCAGAGCAGTTCTTC. As protein: CASSPGTAEQFF.

The rearrangement joins TRBV30 to TRBJ2-5; 9 bases line up with TRBD2. The junction had 4 bases not matched to a gene; V was cut back by 3 bases and J by 5 bases. CDR1 is GTSNPN, CDR2 SVGIG, per germline (reference sequence). The CDR3 is made up of 13 amino acids. This chain's CDR3 is CAWRALAGETQYF. The CDR3 DNA reads as TGTGCCTGGAGGGCCCTAGCGGGGGAGACCCAGTACTTC.

J is TRBJ2-3 and V is TRBV6-5; D is unclear. CDR1 is MNHEY, CDR2 SVGAGI, per germline. This CDR3 is 14 amino acids long. V was cut by 2 bases and J by 0 bases, with 6 bases left in between. CDR3 DNA sequence: TGTGCCAGCAGTTACAGTCAGAGCACAGATACGCAGTATTTT. Residues: CASSYSQSTDTQYF.

The chain is built from TRBV6-1 and TRBJ1-2; TRBD1 matches 8 bases. CDR3 length: 13 amino acids. Per germline, CDR1 MNHNS and CDR2 SASEGT. V was clipped by 2 bases and J by 4 bases; unmatched bases: 0. CDR3 loop: CASSEQGAYGYTF. The CDR3 DNA reads TGTGCCAGCAGTGAACAGGGGGCCTATGGCTACACCTTC.

The J gene is TRBJ2-3, the V gene TRBV5-5, with 7 bases that match TRBD2. The CDR3 spans 17 residues. After removal of 0 bases from V and 1 base from J, the junction contained 8 bases not matched to a gene. Germline V gene lookup returns CDR1 SGHKS and CDR2 YYEKEE (reference sequence). For the CDR3, the DNA is TGTGCCAGCAGCTTGGGGGGGGGTCTAGTAGGCACAGATACGCAGTATTTT. Translation: CASSLGGGLVGTDTQYF.

The rearrangement links TRBV30 to TRBJ2-5, with 7 bases matching TRBD2. The germline gives CDR1 GTSNPN, CDR2 SVGIG (reference sequence). This CDR3 comprises 14 residues. V lost 7 bases and J lost 4; bases outside the gene matches: 12. In DNA form, the CDR3 reads TGTGCCTTAAAACCAGCGGGGCCCGTAGAGACCCAGTACTTC. Protein product: CALKPAGPVETQYF.

The chain carries TRBV2 and TRBJ2-1, with 7 bases fitting TRBD1. With 7 bases clipped from V and 4 bases from J, the junction kept 7 bases outside the gene matches. There are 14 residues in the CDR3. Per the germline V gene, CDR1 is SNHLY and CDR2 is FYNNEI. CDR3 nucleotides: TGTGCCAGCAAAAGACAGGGTTTGTACAATGAGCAGTTCTTC. Translating gives CASKRQGLYNEQFF.

This clone was counted a few times. V and J are TRBV7-2 and TRBJ2-5; weak D call: TRBD2 (6 bases). The ends were cut back, 4 bases at V and 7 bases at J, with 16 bases in the middle. The CDR3 consists of 14 residues. CDR1 and CDR2 from the germline V gene are SGHTA and FQGNSA. The CDR3 DNA reads TGTGCCAGCAGCTCGAGGGGCGGGGTAGTGACCCAGTACTTC. This sequence encodes CASSSRGGVVTQYF.

The genes are TRBV5-1 and TRBJ2-5; 7 positions agree with TRBD1. Trimming cost V 2 bases and J 1 base; bases outside gene matches: 2. The CDR3 loop spans 14 amino acids. The germline CDR1 and CDR2 sequences are SGHRS and YFSETQ. Here the CDR3 reads CASSLGTAQETQYF. As DNA, the CDR3 is TGCGCCAGCAGCTTAGGGACAGCCCAAGAGACCCAGTACTTC.

The chain uses TRBV6-5 and TRBJ2-5, with a possible D match to TRBD1 (7 bases). CDR3 size: 16 residues. The V gene lost 0 bases and the J gene lost 5 bases, with 16 bases spanning the gap. Looked up from germline, CDR1 is MNHEY and CDR2 is SVGAGI. The CDR3 DNA reads TGTGCCAGCAGTTACTCAATTGAGGGGGCGGGGGAGACCCAGTACTTC. Its translation is CASSYSIEGAGETQYF.

The J gene is TRBJ2-2, the V gene TRBV28; D is unclear. V was cut by 6 bases and J by 5 bases, with 10 bases left in between. The CDR3 has 13 amino acids. Germline V CDR1 and CDR2: MDHEN, SYDVKM. This CDR3 reads CASSNRITGELFF. The DNA of the CDR3 is TGTGCCAGCAGCAATAGAATAACCGGGGAGCTGTTTTTT. The variable domain in full, with the rest retrieved from reference TRBV28 and TRBJ2-2, is DVKVTQSSRYLVKRTGEKVFLECVQDMDHENMFWYRQDPGLGLRLIYFSYDVKMKEKGDIPEGYSVSREKKERFSLILESASTNQTSMYLCASSNRITGELFFGEGSRLTVL.

This clone occurred a few times. The rearrangement links TRBV20-1 to TRBJ2-5; D gene uncertain. Trimming removed 3 bases at V and 2 bases at J, with 4 bases between. The germline V gene encodes CDR1 DFQATT and CDR2 SNEGSKA (reference sequence). The CDR3 spans 11 residues. CDR3 in amino acids: CSASRQETQYF. The CDR3 DNA is TGCAGTGCTAGCAGGCAAGAGACCCAGTACTTC.

This chain links TRBV6-1 with TRBJ2-1; TRBD2 matches 7 bases. Germline V gene sequence: CDR1 MNHNS, CDR2 SASEGT. CDR3 length equals 14 residues. The V gene end was trimmed by 2 bases and the J gene end by 8 bases; junction bases not matched to a gene: 6. The CDR3 coding sequence is TGTGCCAGCAGTGAATGGGGGGGTCGTGATGAGCAGTTCTTC. Residues: CASSEWGGRDEQFF.

The chain uses TRBV5-1 and TRBJ1-2; a possible D gene is TRBD1 (6 bases). V lost 0 bases, J lost 2 bases, and 11 bases lay in between. The CDR3 covers 15 residues. Germline V gene data show CDR1 as SGHRS and CDR2 as YFSETQ. The CDR3 sequence: CASSLAFTGNYGYTF. The CDR3 coding sequence is TGCGCCAGCAGCTTGGCCTTTACAGGGAACTATGGCTACACCTTC.

The chain employs TRBV10-2 and TRBJ1-1; D unclear. Between the trimmed V and J ends, which lost 7 bases and 10 bases, there was a span of 25 bases. The germline V gene has CDR1 WSHSY and CDR2 SAAADI. The CDR3 length is 15 residues. The CDR3, as DNA: TGCGCCAGCACCGAAAGCGGGTTTTCCTTAAAGGGAGCTTTCTTT. It translates to CASTESGFSLKGAFF.

The chain uses TRBV6-6 and TRBJ1-1, with 9 positions matching TRBD1. CDR3 size: 13 residues. V lost 5 bases, J lost 7 bases, and 5 bases stayed unmatched. The germline V gene encodes CDR1 MNHNY and CDR2 SVGAGI (reference sequence). In nucleotides, the CDR3 is TGTGCCAGCAGTGGACAGGGGATATATGAAGCTTTCTTT. Its translation: CASSGQGIYEAFF.

The chain combines TRBV5-1 with TRBJ2-2; possibly TRBD1 for D (7 bases). V gave up 6 bases and J gave up 4 bases, with 16 bases separating them. Germline CDR1 is SGHRS and CDR2 is YFSETQ. This CDR3 has 15 residues. CDR3 DNA sequence: TGCGCCAGCAACATGGGGCAGGGGGGCACCGGGGAGCTGTTTTTT. It is translated as CASNMGQGGTGELFF.

V usage is TRBV2 and J usage is TRBJ1-2; D is perhaps TRBD1 (5 bases). Trimming removed 7 bases from V and 4 bases from J, with 28 bases in between. The CDR3 has 18 amino acids. Germline lookup yields CDR1 SNHLY and CDR2 FYNNEI. The CDR3 is CASTPRRPRRDNSYGYTF. The CDR3 coding sequence is TGTGCCAGCACCCCAAGAAGACCGCGCAGGGATAATTCCTATGGCTACACCTTC. Together with reference TRBV2 and TRBJ1-2, the CDR3 gives the full variable domain: EPEVTQTPSHQVTQMGQEVILRCVPISNHLYFYWYRQILGQKVEFLVSFYNNEISEKSEIFDDQFSVERPDGSNFTLKIRSTKLEDSAMYFCASTPRRPRRDNSYGYTFGSGTRLTVV.

In its sample, this clone was seen once. The chain links TRBV7-9 to TRBJ1-5; D is possibly TRBD1 (6 bases). The V gene's germline CDR1 is SEHNR and CDR2 FQNEAQ (reference sequence). With 1 base removed from V and 5 bases from J, the gap between germline ends came to 9 bases. This CDR3 contains 14 residues. The CDR3: CASSLGGGHQPQHF. As DNA, the CDR3 is TGTGCCAGCAGCTTAGGCGGGGGGCATCAGCCCCAGCATTTT.

The rearrangement uses TRBV28 and TRBJ1-1, with D perhaps TRBD1 (5 bases). From germline, CDR1 is MDHEN and CDR2 SYDVKM. Between the trimmed V and J ends, which lost 3 bases and 0 bases, there was a span of 11 bases. This CDR3 comprises 15 residues. DNA for the CDR3: TGTGCCAGCAGTTTGGGCAGGGCCATGAACACTGAAGCTTTCTTT. It specifies CASSLGRAMNTEAFF.

The chain joins TRBV7-2 to TRBJ2-1, with 9 positions matching TRBD2. From germline, CDR1 is SGHTA and CDR2 FQGNSA. Unmatched junction bases numbered 7, after V lost 0 bases and J lost 7 bases. The CDR3 is 16 residues long. CDR3 nucleotide sequence: TGTGCCAGCAGCTTAGCGGGCCTAGCGGGGTCAAATGAGCAGTTCTTC. This gives the protein CASSLAGLAGSNEQFF.

The chain is built from TRBV9 and TRBJ1-6; D not certain. Germline values: CDR1 SGDLS, CDR2 YYNGEE. V lost 0 bases and J 7 bases, leaving 8 bases between the germline ends. The CDR3 contains 14 residues. CDR3 in DNA: TGTGCCAGCAGCGTAGCAAGGAGAAATTCACCCCTCCACTTT. Protein: CASSVARRNSPLHF.

Concerning this clone itself: This sample includes further DNA sequences coding for the same CDR3. The gene calls are TRBV7-3 and TRBJ1-5; D uncertain. The V end was cut by 5 bases, the J end by 5 bases, with 10 bases between. The CDR3 consists of 13 residues. Germline V gene data show CDR1 as SGHTA and CDR2 as FQGTGA. The CDR3 DNA reads TGTGCCAGCAGCCGAGGGAGGGATCAGCCCCAGCATTTT. This encodes CASSRGRDQPQHF.

This clone has only a few counts. The V and J genes are TRBV2 and TRBJ1-2; maybe TRBD1 (5 bases). The CDR3 is 15 residues long. Germline CDR1 reads SNHLY; CDR2 reads FYNNEI. Trimming shortened V by 1 base and J by 6 bases, and 15 bases separated the two germline ends. The DNA for the CDR3 is TGTGCCAGCAGTGAAGAAACCAAACAGGTCCATGGCTACACCTTC. As protein: CASSEETKQVHGYTF. Full variable domain (remainder filled in from reference TRBV2 and TRBJ1-2): EPEVTQTPSHQVTQMGQEVILRCVPISNHLYFYWYRQILGQKVEFLVSFYNNEISEKSEIFDDQFSVERPDGSNFTLKIRSTKLEDSAMYFCASSEETKQVHGYTFGSGTRLTVV.

The chain carries TRBV30 and TRBJ2-1; D is unresolved. V shed 0 bases and J shed 7 bases, with 7 bases lying between them. The CDR3 consists of 12 residues. The germline V gene encodes CDR1 GTSNPN and CDR2 SVGIG (reference sequence). The CDR3 loop is CAWSVVDNEQFF. The DNA for the CDR3 is TGTGCCTGGAGTGTGGTAGATAATGAGCAGTTCTTC.

This sequence joins TRBV7-2 and TRBJ2-3, with TRBD2 matching 8 bases. This CDR3 region has 16 residues. Germline lookup yields CDR1 SGHTA and CDR2 FQGNSA. V trimming: 3 bases; J trimming: 5 bases; junction bases outside the gene matches: 10. The CDR3 region has the DNA TGTGCCAGCAGCTTTCGGGGGCGGGGGGAAGGAGATACGCAGTATTTT. Its protein product is CASSFRGRGEGDTQYF.

This clone came up once. Here the CDR3 DNA reads TGTGCCAGCAGTTCCACAGGGGGGGTACGTGGCTACACCTTC. Its protein is CASSSTGGVRGYTF. The V gene is TRBV28, the J gene TRBJ1-2; TRBD1 aligns across 8 bases. Germline V CDR1 and CDR2: MDHEN, SYDVKM. The CDR3 contains 14 residues. Germline trimming cut 4 bases from V and 7 bases from J; bases unmatched to any gene: 8.

The table lists this clone with a count of one. The rearrangement joins TRBV9 to TRBJ2-5; possible D gene TRBD1, 6 bases. The length of the CDR3 is 17 residues. V was trimmed by 0 bases and J by 3 bases, leaving 18 bases between them. The germline V gene encodes CDR1 SGDLS and CDR2 YYNGEE. DNA of the CDR3: TGTGCCAGCAGCGTAGGGCCTAGATCGGCAGGGGAAGAGACCCAGTACTTC. Its translation: CASSVGPRSAGEETQYF.

V is TRBV13 and J is TRBJ2-2; D uncertain. Germline V CDR1 and CDR2: PRHDT, FYEKMQ (reference sequence). The CDR3 has 12 residues. V was pared by 5 bases and J by 8 bases, with 9 bases between. CDR3 region: CASSLVRGELFF. The CDR3 DNA is TGTGCCAGCAGCCTTGTCCGGGGGGAGCTGTTTTTT.

This clone was seen a few times. This chain links TRBV21-1 with TRBJ2-2; the listed D gene, TRBD2, was not tested against the DNA. TRBV21-1 corresponds to a pseudogene. This CDR3 region has 16 residues. CDR3 DNA sequence: TGTGCCAGCATCAAATGTCGGGGGGGCATAGCCGGGGAGCTGTTTTTT. This gives the protein CASIKCRGGIAGELFF.